This T cell receptor beta chain originates from a study of cytomegalovirus exposure and HLA in healthy donors. For the study at large: Of some 400 genotyped donors, more than 70% clustered with self-reported Caucasian donors.

Primers: 60 Vbeta forward and 13 Jbeta reverse. Assay used: immunoSEQ multiplex PCR; TCRdb lists only in-frame clones, some missing. Its clone listing holds 200,000 to 250,000 clones. Nominally healthy donors were sampled, though unrecorded immune exposures were likely. Broader study findings: An analysis was carried out at a later point. It showed that HLA-associated TCR beta chains were more clonally expanded than equally common non-associated chains.

Turning to this clone: Its matching antigen is unknown.

Looked up from germline, CDR1 is SGHVS and CDR2 is FQNEAQ. The J segment lost 3 bases and the V segment lost 3 bases, leaving 4 bases of the junction unmatched. The CDR3 contains 15 residues. This receptor was obtained from a woman between 25 and 40 years old in good health and CMV-seropositive. The chain employs TRBV7-8 and TRBJ2-2; 7 bases are shared with TRBD2. The sequencing input was PBMCs. The CDR3 reads CASSFGGGYTGELFF. The DNA for the CDR3 is TGTGCCAGCAGCTTTGGGGGAGGGTACACCGGGGAGCTGTTTTTT.